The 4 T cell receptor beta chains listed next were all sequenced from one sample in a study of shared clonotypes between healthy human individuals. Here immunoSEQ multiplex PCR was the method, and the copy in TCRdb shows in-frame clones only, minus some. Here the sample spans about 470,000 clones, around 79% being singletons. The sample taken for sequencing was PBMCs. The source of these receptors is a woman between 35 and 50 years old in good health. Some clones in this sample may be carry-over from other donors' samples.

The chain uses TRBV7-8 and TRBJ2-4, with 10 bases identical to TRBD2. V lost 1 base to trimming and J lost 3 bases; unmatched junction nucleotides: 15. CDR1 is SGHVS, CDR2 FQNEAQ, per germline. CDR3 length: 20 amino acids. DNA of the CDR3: TGTGCCAGCAGCTTAGATAGGTCTAGCGGGAGTCAGGGGGTCAAAAACATTCAGTACTTC. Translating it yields CASSLDRSSGSQGVKNIQYF.

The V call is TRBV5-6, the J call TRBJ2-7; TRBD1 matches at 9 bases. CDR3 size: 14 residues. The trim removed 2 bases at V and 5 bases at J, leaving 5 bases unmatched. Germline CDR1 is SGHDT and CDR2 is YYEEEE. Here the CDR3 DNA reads TGTGCCAGCAGCTTCGGACAGGGGTTCGACGAGCAGTACTTC. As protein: CASSFGQGFDEQYF.

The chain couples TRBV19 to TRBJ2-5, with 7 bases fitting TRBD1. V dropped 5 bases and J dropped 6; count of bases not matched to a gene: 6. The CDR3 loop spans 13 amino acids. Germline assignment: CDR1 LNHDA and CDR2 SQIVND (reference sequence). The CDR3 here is CASSQDREKTQYF. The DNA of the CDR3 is TGTGCCAGTAGTCAAGACAGGGAAAAGACCCAGTACTTC.

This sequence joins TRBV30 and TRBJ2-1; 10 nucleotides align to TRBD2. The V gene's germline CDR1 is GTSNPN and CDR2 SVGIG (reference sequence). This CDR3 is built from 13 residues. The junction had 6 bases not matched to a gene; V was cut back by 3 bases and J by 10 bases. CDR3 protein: CAWSKTGLAEQFF. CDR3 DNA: TGTGCCTGGAGCAAAACGGGACTAGCGGAGCAGTTCTTC.